The 29 T cell receptor beta chains listed next were all sequenced from one sample in a study of cytotoxic CD8 clonotypes in ibrutinib-treated CLL. TCRdb keeps only in-frame clones here, not all; method: immunoSEQ multiplex PCR. The data contain tens of thousands of clones, 65% of them singletons. The sample was PBMCs, taken after 24 months of ibrutinib treatment. These receptors all come from a human donor with chronic lymphocytic leukemia.

V gene TRBV4-1 combines with J gene TRBJ2-5; D is unresolved. Germline loops: CDR1 MGHRA, CDR2 YSYEKL. The CDR3 contains 14 residues. V was shortened by 0 bases and J by 2 bases, with 7 bases between the two germline ends. CDR3 protein: CASSQDTVQETQYF. Here the CDR3 DNA reads TGCGCCAGCAGCCAAGATACGGTACAAGAGACCCAGTACTTC.

V and J are TRBV27 and TRBJ2-5; 8 bases line up with TRBD1. Looked up from germline, CDR1 is MNHEY and CDR2 is SMNVEV (reference sequence). The CDR3 runs to 14 residues. V dropped 5 bases and J dropped 5; count of bases not matched to a gene: 7. The CDR3 nucleotides read TGTGCCAGCAGTCTAGACAGGGGTCGGGAGACCCAGTACTTC. Its protein product is CASSLDRGRETQYF.

The rearrangement uses TRBV7-9 and TRBJ1-5; tentatively, D is TRBD1 (5 bases). The germline V gene has CDR1 SEHNR and CDR2 FQNEAQ (reference sequence). CDR3 length: 16 residues. V shed 5 bases and J shed 2 bases, with 16 bases lying between them. DNA of the CDR3: TGTGCCAGCAGCCACCACACGGGGCTTGGCAATCAGCCCCAGCATTTT. Translated: CASSHHTGLGNQPQHF.

This clone appeared many times. The chain carries TRBV19 and TRBJ2-5; D may be TRBD1 or TRBD2 (6 bases each). This CDR3 is built from 15 residues. Deletions cut 6 bases from V and 1 base from J, with 15 bases between. The V gene's germline CDR1 is LNHDA and CDR2 SQIVND (reference sequence). CDR3 nucleotide sequence: TGTGCCAGTAGACGTTTAGGGGGGACCCAAGAGACCCAGTACTTC. It specifies CASRRLGGTQETQYF. Full variable domain (remainder filled in from reference TRBV19 and TRBJ2-5): DGGITQSPKYLFRKEGQNVTLSCEQNLNHDAMYWYRQDPGQGLRLIYYSQIVNDFQKGDIAEGYSVSREKKESFPLTVTSAQKNPTAFYLCASRRLGGTQETQYFGPGTRLLVL.

The chain joins TRBV5-4 to TRBJ1-2; 7 bases match TRBD1. This CDR3 region has 13 residues. V was pared by 2 bases and J by 3 bases, with 1 base of the junction left unmatched. Per germline, CDR1 SGHNT and CDR2 YYREEE (reference sequence). The DNA for the CDR3 is TGTGCCAGCAGCTTAGACAGGGACTATGGCTACACCTTC. Translated: CASSLDRDYGYTF.

This clone came up once. The CDR3 region is CASSLDRGPGSGNTIYF. The CDR3 coding sequence is TGTGCCAGCAGCTTGGATCGGGGGCCCGGCTCTGGAAACACCATATATTTT. The V and J genes are TRBV5-6 and TRBJ1-3; perhaps TRBD1 as D (6 bases). The CDR3 length is 17 residues. CDR1 is SGHDT, CDR2 YYEEEE, per germline. V dropped 0 bases and J dropped 0 bases, with 13 bases sitting between them.

This chain joins TRBV27 and TRBJ1-2; 9 bases map to TRBD1. The germline gives CDR1 MNHEY, CDR2 SMNVEV (reference sequence). The CDR3 contains 13 residues. V lost 6 bases to trimming and J lost 13 bases; unmatched junction nucleotides: 12. The CDR3 sequence is CASRGQGRERCTF. The CDR3 DNA is TGTGCCAGCAGAGGACAGGGGAGGGAAAGATGCACCTTC.

J is TRBJ2-5 and V is TRBV11-3, with TRBD2 matching 9 bases. J gave up 1 base and V 6 bases, and 9 bases lay outside the gene matches. CDR3 length: 16 amino acids. Per the germline V gene, CDR1 is SGHNT and CDR2 is YENEEA. The CDR3 nucleotides read TGTGCCAGCAGTCCCGGGACTAGCCCACTCCAAGAGACCCAGTACTTC. It is translated as CASSPGTSPLQETQYF.

This clone was seen only once. This chain links TRBV19 with TRBJ1-1; D gene uncertain. The CDR3 length is 15 residues. Germline V gene data show CDR1 as LNHDA and CDR2 as SQIVND (reference sequence). Trimming left V 5 bases short and J 0 bases short, with 13 bases between. CDR3 sequence (DNA): TGTGCCAGTAGTGACCCCAGAAGACTGAACACTGAAGCTTTCTTT. This sequence encodes CASSDPRRLNTEAFF.

This rearrangement joins TRBV30 to TRBJ1-2, with TRBD1 matching 11 bases. Per the germline V gene, CDR1 is GTSNPN and CDR2 is SVGIG (reference sequence). This CDR3 contains 17 residues. The junction had 11 bases not matched to a gene; V was cut back by 3 bases and J by 2 bases. The CDR3 loop is CAWRIRTGGRENYGYTF. The CDR3 nucleotides are TGTGCCTGGAGGATCAGGACAGGGGGCAGGGAAAACTATGGCTACACCTTC.

The V call is TRBV4-1, the J call TRBJ2-7; 10 bases match TRBD2. Per the germline V gene, CDR1 is MGHRA and CDR2 is YSYEKL. The CDR3 contains 17 residues. Trimming took 0 bases from V and 2 from J; bases not matched to a gene: 7. The DNA for the CDR3 is TGCGCCAGCAGCCAAGATCCCTCGAGCGGGAGGGCCTACGAGCAGTACTTC. Its translation: CASSQDPSSGRAYEQYF.

The J gene is TRBJ1-3, the V gene TRBV5-8, with D unclear. Trimming cost V 4 bases and J 2 bases, with 10 bases left between them. The CDR3 length is 14 residues. CDR1 SGHTS and CDR2 YDEGEE come from the germline V gene. CDR3 DNA: TGTGCCAGCAGCCCCCTGAGACCTGGAAACACCATATATTTT. This translates into CASSPLRPGNTIYF.

The chain uses TRBV11-2 and TRBJ2-7; D unresolved. The V and J ends lost 0 bases and 1 base respectively, with 10 bases between them. From germline, CDR1 is SGHAT and CDR2 FQNNGV. CDR3 size: 15 residues. Written as DNA, the CDR3 is TGTGCCAGCAGCTTAGAATGGCTGGGATCCTACGAGCAGTACTTC. It codes for CASSLEWLGSYEQYF.

In DNA, the CDR3 is TGTGCCAGCAGCCACCGGGACAGGGTGGGCACAGATACGCAGTATTTT. This gives the protein CASSHRDRVGTDTQYF. The chain couples TRBV11-2 to TRBJ2-3, with TRBD1 identical over 9 bases. Germline CDR1 is SGHAT and CDR2 is FQNNGV. V dropped 5 bases and J dropped 1; count of bases not matched to a gene: 7. The CDR3 has 16 residues.

The chain couples TRBV5-6 to TRBJ2-5; 8 positions match TRBD1. Germline assignment: CDR1 SGHDT and CDR2 YYEEEE. Trimming removed 1 base from V and 3 bases from J; junction bases left unmatched: 2. This CDR3 has 14 amino acids. The CDR3 DNA is TGTGCCAGCAGCTTGCGGACAGGGAAAGAGACCCAGTACTTC. This sequence encodes CASSLRTGKETQYF.

The J gene is TRBJ2-3, the V gene TRBV29-1, with D perhaps matching TRBD1 (6 bases). Trimming pared 4 bases from V and 3 bases from J, leaving 14 bases between. Germline values: CDR1 SQVTM, CDR2 ANQGSEA. This CDR3 has 14 amino acids. CDR3 sequence reads: CSVVARGTTDTQYF. CDR3 bases: TGCAGCGTTGTGGCCAGGGGTACAACAGATACGCAGTATTTT.

This clone was seen only once. This rearrangement joins TRBV10-3 to TRBJ2-6; D may be TRBD1 (6 bases). V was clipped by 2 bases and J by 4 bases, with 9 bases between them. Germline V gene data show CDR1 as ENHRY and CDR2 as SYGVKD. The CDR3 loop spans 15 amino acids. Written as DNA, the CDR3 is TGTGCCATCAGTGAGGGAGGACAGGGGGCCAACGTCCTGACTTTC. Translating gives CAISEGGQGANVLTF.

The genes are TRBV5-6 and TRBJ2-4, with 8 bases aligning to TRBD1. Germline-derived CDR1 and CDR2 are SGHDT and YYEEEE. This CDR3 is built from 17 residues. The J segment lost 2 bases and the V segment lost 8 bases, leaving 15 bases of the junction unmatched. In nucleotides, the CDR3 is TGTGCCAGTTCACCACCCAGGGGGCGCTTGACCAAAAACATTCAGTACTTC. Amino acid sequence: CASSPPRGRLTKNIQYF. The full variable domain, in which reference TRBV5-6 and TRBJ2-4 provide the parts outside the CDR3, is DAGVTQSPTHLIKTRGQQVTLRCSPKSGHDTVSWYQQALGQGPQFIFQYYEEEERQRGNFPDRFSGHQFPNYSSELNVNALLLGDSALYLCASSPPRGRLTKNIQYFGAGTRLSVL.

The chain employs TRBV7-8 and TRBJ1-2, with a weak D call TRBD1 (5 bases). This CDR3 has 15 amino acids. V was shortened by 5 bases and J by 1 base, with 14 bases between the two germline ends. Germline loops: CDR1 SGHVS, CDR2 FQNEAQ. In DNA, the CDR3 is TGTGCCAGCAGCCCCGTAATGGGGGGTAACTATGGCTACACCTTC. Protein sequence: CASSPVMGGNYGYTF.

The CDR3 bases are TGTGCCAGCAGCGGACAGGGAAAAACTGAAGCTTTCTTT. This codes for CASSGQGKTEAFF. J is TRBJ1-1 and V is TRBV7-9; 8 bases align to TRBD1. The CDR3 sequence is 13 residues long. V was clipped by 5 bases and J by 5 bases; unmatched bases: 4. Germline values: CDR1 SEHNR, CDR2 FQNEAQ (reference sequence). The full variable domain, in which reference TRBV7-9 and TRBJ1-1 provide the parts outside the CDR3, is DTGVSQNPRHKITKRGQNVTFRCDPISEHNRLYWYRQTLGQGPEFLTYFQNEAQLEKSRLLSDRFSAERPKGSFSTLEIQRTEQGDSAMYLCASSGQGKTEAFFGQGTRLTVV.

With regard to this clone: This likely stems from a read error, as it lies one base from a far larger clone. V gene TRBV1 combines with J gene TRBJ1-1. TRBV1 is reported as a pseudogene. This CDR3 comprises 14 residues. The CDR3 is CTSSPPGGNTEAFF. The CDR3 DNA sequence: TGCACCAGCAGCCCACCGGGGGGCAACACTGAAGCTTTCTTT.

The table lists this clone with a few counts. This chain joins TRBV7-3 and TRBJ2-7; D is ambiguous. The CDR3 runs to 13 residues. Trimming removed 2 bases from V and 3 bases from J, with 8 bases in between. Germline CDR1 and CDR2: SGHTA and FQGTGA. Here the CDR3 reads CASSLFLGYEQYF. In DNA, the CDR3 is TGTGCCAGCAGCTTATTCCTGGGCTACGAGCAGTACTTC.

The chain recombines TRBV10-3 with TRBJ1-3; possibly TRBD1 for D (6 bases). There are 16 residues in the CDR3. Germline V gene data show CDR1 as ENHRY and CDR2 as SYGVKD. V was cut by 7 bases and J by 4 bases, with 20 bases left in between. This CDR3 is CAIKVGQPSRGNTIYF. CDR3 DNA sequence: TGTGCCATCAAAGTAGGACAGCCATCGCGGGGAAACACCATATATTTT.

The rearrangement uses TRBV4-1 and TRBJ1-1, with D uncertain. Deletions cut 2 bases from V and 5 bases from J, with 9 bases between. This CDR3 is built from 13 residues. Germline V gene sequence: CDR1 MGHRA, CDR2 YSYEKL. The CDR3 DNA follows: TGCGCCAGCAGCCAAACGTTGGGGACTGAAGCTTTCTTT. It encodes CASSQTLGTEAFF.

The gene calls are TRBV9 and TRBJ2-1, with TRBD2 matching over 8 bases. This CDR3 region has 15 residues. V shed 6 bases, J shed 0 bases, and the junction held 5 bases outside the gene matches. Germline assignment: CDR1 SGDLS and CDR2 YYNGEE. The DNA of the CDR3 is TGTGCCAGCACCTTTAGCGGGAACTCCTACAATGAGCAGTTCTTC. Translating it yields CASTFSGNSYNEQFF. Together with reference TRBV9 and TRBJ2-1, the CDR3 gives the full variable domain: DSGVTQTPKHLITATGQRVTLRCSPRSGDLSVYWYQQSLDQGLQFLIQYYNGEERAKGNILERFSAQQFPDLHSELNLSSLELGDSALYFCASTFSGNSYNEQFFGPGTRLTVL.

This clone was seen a few times. This CDR3 is CASSARGTGYGYTF. The CDR3 region has the DNA TGTGCCAGCAGCGCCCGGGGGACAGGCTATGGCTACACCTTC. V is TRBV25-1 and J is TRBJ1-2, with TRBD1 matching over 8 bases. V trimming: 6 bases; J trimming: 4 bases; junction bases outside the gene matches: 7. CDR3 length: 14 residues. Germline V CDR1 and CDR2: MGHDK, SYGVNS.

This chain uses TRBV7-8 with TRBJ2-7; D may match TRBD1 or TRBD2 (5 bases each). This CDR3 is built from 16 residues. Trimming shortened V by 2 bases and J by 6 bases, and 20 bases separated the two germline ends. In germline, CDR1 is SGHVS, CDR2 FQNEAQ. The CDR3 DNA is TGTGCCAGCAGCTTATTCAGTCGGGGCTACGGCGGCGAGCAGTACTTC. As protein: CASSLFSRGYGGEQYF.

This clone was counted between two and nine times. This chain links TRBV7-2 with TRBJ2-1, with TRBD2 matching 7 bases. The V gene end was trimmed by 1 base and the J gene end by 9 bases; junction bases not matched to a gene: 6. The CDR3 contains 14 residues. Per germline, CDR1 SGHTA and CDR2 FQGNSA. The chain's CDR3 is CASSLVAGVGEQFF. In DNA form, the CDR3 reads TGTGCCAGCAGCTTAGTGGCGGGAGTAGGTGAGCAGTTCTTC.

The chain joins TRBV5-1 to TRBJ1-4, with D possibly matching TRBD1 (5 bases). V lost 5 bases to trimming and J lost 0 bases, with 11 bases between them. CDR1 and CDR2 (germline): SGHRS, YFSETQ. The CDR3 has 15 residues. CDR3 in DNA: TGCGCCAGCAGGACAGCTATCTCAACTAATGAAAAACTGTTTTTT. Its translation: CASRTAISTNEKLFF.